The T cell receptor beta chain under discussion was sequenced for a study of CD8 T cells in Susac syndrome. TEMRA cells were FACS-enriched, while CD8+ and CD4+ T cells were negatively isolated. The J segment lost 4 bases and the V segment lost 1 base, leaving 0 bases of the junction unmatched. The CDR3 totals 13 residues. Reverse transcription used roughly 0.45 to 1 ug RNA and random hexamers. From the immunoSEQ multiplex PCR reads, TCRdb called clonotypes with MiXCR, one entry per CDR3 protein. This table has 80,000 or so distinct CDR3 sequences, about 93% appearing once. This sequence originates from a human donor with Susac syndrome. Sequenced sample: CD4+ T cells from PBMCs. This sequence joins TRBV12-3 or TRBV12-4 and TRBJ1-1; 7 positions agree with TRBD1. The CDR3 is CASSLGQGTEAFF. In nucleotides, the CDR3 is TGTGCCAGCAGTTTAGGACAGGGCACTGAAGCTTTCTTT.